The 27 T cell receptor beta chains below were found in one sample sequenced in a study of cytomegalovirus exposure and HLA in healthy donors. PCR primers comprised 60 Vbeta and 13 Jbeta primers. Sequencing was performed with immunoSEQ multiplex PCR; in TCRdb, only in-frame clones are kept and a portion is missing. The table has roughly 84,000 clones, less than 85% seen once. Source material: PBMCs. Every receptor here comes from a human donor in good health.

This chain uses TRBV15 with TRBJ2-3; D unresolved. The germline V gene has CDR1 LNHNV and CDR2 YYDKDF (reference sequence). Between the trimmed V and J ends, which lost 0 bases and 14 bases, there was a span of 12 bases. This CDR3 is 12 amino acids long. The CDR3 spells CATSRDMSAGYF. The DNA for the CDR3 is TGTGCCACCAGCAGAGATATGTCCGCCGGGTATTTT. The whole variable domain, filled in from reference TRBV15 and TRBJ2-3, reads DAMVIQNPRYQVTQFGKPVTLSCSQTLNHNVMYWYQQKSSQAPKLLFHYYDKDFNNEADTPDNFQSRRPNTSFCFLDIRSPGLGDTAMYLCATSRDMSAGYFGPGTRLTVL.

The chain carries TRBV4-1 and TRBJ2-5, with D hard to call. V was shortened by 0 bases and J by 9 bases, with 14 bases between the two germline ends. This CDR3 spans 14 amino acids. Per germline, CDR1 MGHRA and CDR2 YSYEKL. Here the CDR3 DNA reads TGCGCCAGCAGCCAAGATCCGGTTGGGCAAGCCCAGTACTTC. It translates to CASSQDPVGQAQYF.

This clone appeared once. The gene calls are TRBV5-4 and TRBJ1-1; D may be TRBD1 (5 bases). Germline loops: CDR1 SGHNT, CDR2 YYREEE (reference sequence). The V and J ends lost 4 bases and 7 bases respectively, with 11 bases between them. The CDR3 is 12 residues long. CDR3 sequence: CASSIDSYEAFF. CDR3 DNA: TGTGCCAGCAGCATAGACAGCTATGAAGCTTTCTTT.

The chain carries TRBV5-6 and TRBJ2-1, with a weak D call TRBD1 (5 bases). This CDR3 spans 16 amino acids. CDR1 SGHDT and CDR2 YYEEEE come from the germline V gene. Between the trimmed V and J ends, which lost 1 base and 7 bases, there was a span of 18 bases. CDR3 in DNA: TGTGCCAGCAGCTTGAGTGTCACAGGCGACTGGAATGAGCAGTTCTTC. Encoded protein: CASSLSVTGDWNEQFF.

CDR3 coding DNA: TGTGCCAGCAGCTTCCGGGACAGGGCACACAATGAGCAGTTCTTC. Translation: CASSFRDRAHNEQFF. This chain connects TRBV5-6 to TRBJ2-1, with 9 bases that match TRBD1. In germline, CDR1 is SGHDT, CDR2 YYEEEE. The CDR3 covers 15 residues. Trimming at V came to 2 bases and at J to 5 bases, leaving 5 bases not matched to a gene. Full variable domain (outside the CDR3, taken from reference TRBV5-6 and TRBJ2-1): DAGVTQSPTHLIKTRGQQVTLRCSPKSGHDTVSWYQQALGQGPQFIFQYYEEEERQRGNFPDRFSGHQFPNYSSELNVNALLLGDSALYLCASSFRDRAHNEQFFGPGTRLTVL.

This clone was observed once. The chain joins TRBV5-1 to TRBJ2-2, with D possibly TRBD1 on 5 matching bases. V was shortened by 6 bases and J by 5 bases, with 11 bases between the two germline ends. Germline CDR1 is SGHRS and CDR2 is YFSETQ. This CDR3 is built from 13 residues. The chain's CDR3 is CASTGRGTGELFF. The CDR3 bases are TGCGCCAGCACAGGGCGCGGAACCGGGGAGCTGTTTTTT.

The genes are TRBV12-5 and TRBJ1-5, with 8 bases aligning to TRBD1. After removal of 7 bases from V and 7 bases from J, the junction contained 9 bases not matched to a gene. Germline V gene data show CDR1 as LGHNT and CDR2 as FRNRAP. The CDR3 is 14 residues long. DNA of the CDR3: TGTGCTAGTGCCATAAGCCAGGGGGCCCAGCCCCAGCATTTT. As protein: CASAISQGAQPQHF. Based on the CDR3 plus reference TRBV12-5 and TRBJ1-5, the full variable domain is DARVTQTPRHKVTEMGQEVTMRCQPILGHNTVFWYRQTMMQGLELLAYFRNRAPLDDSGMPKDRFSAEMPDATLATLKIQPSEPRDSAVYFCASAISQGAQPQHFGDGTRLSIL.

The chain has TRBV7-2 and TRBJ1-3; tentative D call: TRBD1 (6 bases). Trimming shortened V by 5 bases and J by 2 bases, and 10 bases separated the two germline ends. Germline V gene data show CDR1 as SGHTA and CDR2 as FQGNSA. This CDR3 is 14 amino acids long. CDR3 in amino acids: CASSPWGPGNTIYF. DNA for the CDR3: TGTGCCAGCAGCCCGTGGGGGCCTGGAAACACCATATATTTT.

The V gene is TRBV18, the J gene TRBJ1-2; 7 bases are a match to TRBD1. This CDR3 contains 15 residues. After removal of 2 bases from V and 4 bases from J, the junction contained 7 bases not matched to a gene. Germline V CDR1 and CDR2: KGHSH, LQKENI. DNA of the CDR3: TGTGCCAGCTCACCATGGGACAGCACAATCTATGGCTACACCTTC. This sequence encodes CASSPWDSTIYGYTF. The full variable domain, rest sourced from reference TRBV18 and TRBJ1-2, is NAGVMQNPRHLVRRRGQEARLRCSPMKGHSHVYWYRQLPEEGLKFMVYLQKENIIDESGMPKERFSAEFPKEGPSILRIQQVVRGDSAAYFCASSPWDSTIYGYTFGSGTRLTVV.

This chain links TRBV6-5 with TRBJ1-1, with 7 bases identical to TRBD1. Germline V lookup: CDR1 MNHEY, CDR2 SVGAGI. There are 16 residues in the CDR3. The J segment lost 4 bases and the V segment lost 0 bases, leaving 8 bases of the junction unmatched. CDR3: CASSYSTAGDSTEAFF. In nucleotides, the CDR3 is TGTGCCAGCAGTTACTCGACGGCAGGGGACAGCACTGAAGCTTTCTTT.

As to this clone: The junction shows a germline mismatch at one end, possibly a read error. The chain employs TRBV15 and TRBJ1-2, with D uncertain. The CDR3 length is 15 residues. Germline CDR1 and CDR2: LNHNV and YYDKDF (reference sequence). CDR3 bases: TGTGCCACCAGCAGAGATCACCGGCAGAACTATGGCTACCCCTTC. Its protein is CATSRDHRQNYGYPF.

The J gene is TRBJ2-7, the V gene TRBV7-9; 7 nucleotides line up with TRBD1. The V segment lost 5 bases and the J segment 7 bases; nucleotides outside the gene matches: 14. The CDR3 is 15 amino acids. CDR1 and CDR2 (germline): SEHNR, FQNEAQ (reference sequence). The CDR3 sequence is CASSRQGPELREQYF. In DNA form, the CDR3 reads TGTGCCAGCAGCAGACAGGGTCCGGAACTGCGGGAGCAGTACTTC.

The rearrangement joins TRBV4-1 to TRBJ1-6; tentatively, D is TRBD1 (5 bases). Germline CDR1 reads MGHRA; CDR2 reads YSYEKL. The CDR3 has 17 residues. The V gene lost 1 base and the J gene lost 7 bases, with 17 bases spanning the gap. CDR3 amino acids: CASSQVDMGLRNSPLHF. CDR3 DNA: TGCGCCAGCAGCCAAGTCGACATGGGGCTACGAAATTCACCCCTCCACTTT.

This clone was recorded once. The chain links TRBV2 to TRBJ1-3, with 10 bases aligning to TRBD1. CDR3 length: 13 residues. Germline trimming cut 7 bases from V and 8 bases from J; bases unmatched to any gene: 5. CDR1 SNHLY and CDR2 FYNNEI come from the germline V gene. CDR3 loop: CASTTDRGDTIYF. DNA for the CDR3: TGTGCCAGCACTACGGACAGGGGGGACACCATATATTTT.

This clone was counted between two and nine times. This chain joins TRBV4-3 and TRBJ2-7; D gene uncertain. V lost 1 base and J lost 3, with 10 bases in between. The CDR3 has 14 amino acids. The germline gives CDR1 LGHNA, CDR2 YSLEER. CDR3 region: CASSQGYGVYEQYF. In DNA, the CDR3 is TGCGCCAGCAGCCAAGGGTACGGAGTCTACGAGCAGTACTTC.

Points on this clone: Other DNA variants within this sample encode the same CDR3. The genes are TRBV18 and TRBJ1-2; 9 bases line up with TRBD1. V lost 6 bases, J lost 6 bases, and 2 bases stayed unmatched. This CDR3 is 12 amino acids long. The germline V gene encodes CDR1 KGHSH and CDR2 LQKENI. CDR3 DNA sequence: TGTGCCAGCTCCCGGACAGGGGATGGCTACACCTTC. This encodes CASSRTGDGYTF.

The chain uses TRBV4-1 and TRBJ2-7; D possibly corresponds to TRBD1 (6 bases). Trimming removed 1 base from V and 0 bases from J, with 13 bases in between. Germline-derived CDR1 and CDR2 are MGHRA and YSYEKL. The CDR3 loop spans 16 amino acids. The CDR3 protein is CASSQVTTGSSYEQYF. The CDR3, as DNA: TGCGCCAGCAGCCAAGTCACGACAGGTTCCTCCTACGAGCAGTACTTC.

This chain links TRBV19 with TRBJ1-2, with 7 bases identical to TRBD1. CDR1 LNHDA and CDR2 SQIVND come from the germline V gene (reference sequence). This CDR3 region has 17 residues. The ends lost 5 bases at V and 8 bases at J; junction bases unmatched: 20. The CDR3 DNA reads as TGTGCCAGTAGTGATCGTGCGGGCAGGGGGATATCGCAAGGCTACACCTTC. Residues: CASSDRAGRGISQGYTF. Drawing the rest from reference TRBV19 and TRBJ1-2, the complete variable domain is DGGITQSPKYLFRKEGQNVTLSCEQNLNHDAMYWYRQDPGQGLRLIYYSQIVNDFQKGDIAEGYSVSREKKESFPLTVTSAQKNPTAFYLCASSDRAGRGISQGYTFGSGTRLTVV.

This chain connects TRBV7-9 to TRBJ2-5; a possible D gene is TRBD2 (6 bases). V was clipped by 4 bases and J by 3 bases, with 15 bases between them. CDR1 and CDR2 from the germline V gene are SEHNR and FQNEAQ (reference sequence). This CDR3 has 15 amino acids. The CDR3 reads CASSSGTAREETQYF. CDR3 sequence (DNA): TGTGCCAGCAGCTCCGGGACTGCGCGTGAAGAGACCCAGTACTTC.

The chain couples TRBV5-8 to TRBJ1-1; D remains unclear. V lost 4 bases, J lost 3 bases, and 10 bases lay in between. Germline-derived CDR1 and CDR2 are SGHTS and YDEGEE. The CDR3 has 13 amino acids. The CDR3 protein is CASSHGRDTEAFF. DNA for the CDR3: TGTGCCAGCAGCCACGGGAGGGACACTGAAGCTTTCTTT.

The chain carries TRBV12-5 and TRBJ1-5; the D is unclear. Trimming removed 2 bases at V and 7 bases at J, with 12 bases between. This CDR3 region has 14 residues. Germline assignment: CDR1 LGHNT and CDR2 FRNRAP. The CDR3 nucleotides are TGTGCTAGTGGTTTGACCGGGAGATCCCAGCCCCAGCATTTT. This codes for CASGLTGRSQPQHF. The full variable domain, its missing parts supplied by reference TRBV12-5 and TRBJ1-5, is DARVTQTPRHKVTEMGQEVTMRCQPILGHNTVFWYRQTMMQGLELLAYFRNRAPLDDSGMPKDRFSAEMPDATLATLKIQPSEPRDSAVYFCASGLTGRSQPQHFGDGTRLSIL.

This chain links TRBV5-1 with TRBJ2-5, with a possible D match to TRBD1 (5 bases). Trimming cost V 7 bases and J 5 bases, with 18 bases left between them. The CDR3 is made up of 14 amino acids. CDR1 and CDR2 (germline): SGHRS, YFSETQ. For the CDR3, the DNA is TGCGCCAGCGGTACAGACAGTATGAGGGAGACCCAGTACTTC. Residues: CASGTDSMRETQYF.

This clone was recorded a few times. Here the CDR3 reads CASSERRGELGEQFF. The CDR3 DNA follows: TGTGCCAGCAGTGAACGGCGGGGGGAGTTGGGCGAGCAGTTCTTC. The genes are TRBV2 and TRBJ2-1, with 8 bases aligning to TRBD2. V was pared by 2 bases and J by 10 bases, with 10 bases of the junction left unmatched. This CDR3 is built from 15 residues. Germline lookup yields CDR1 SNHLY and CDR2 FYNNEI.

V and J are TRBV6-5 and TRBJ2-5, with D perhaps matching TRBD2 (5 bases). This CDR3 comprises 12 residues. Trimming pared 0 bases from V and 11 bases from J, leaving 10 bases between. Germline V gives CDR1 MNHEY, CDR2 SVGAGI. The CDR3, as DNA: TGTGCCAGCAGTTACTCCCTCGGGGAGCAGTACTTC. It encodes CASSYSLGEQYF.

This clone was observed a single time. The chain carries TRBV7-9 and TRBJ2-3; D call uncertain. CDR1 is SEHNR and CDR2 is FQNEAQ in the germline V gene (reference sequence). This CDR3 is built from 15 residues. Trimming removed 5 bases from V and 2 bases from J, with 14 bases in between. The CDR3 is CASSEVVGYTDTQYF. In nucleotides, the CDR3 is TGTGCCAGCAGCGAGGTTGTCGGGTACACAGATACGCAGTATTTT.

In its sample, this clone was seen a few times. This chain uses TRBV29-1 with TRBJ2-1; 7 bases are shared with TRBD1. The germline gives CDR1 SQVTM, CDR2 ANQGSEA. V shed 7 bases and J 9 bases; nucleotides not matched to a gene: 6. The CDR3 sequence is 11 residues long. The CDR3 DNA reads TGCAGCGAGGGGGCCGGGACTGAGCAGTTCTTC. Residues: CSEGAGTEQFF.

Only one count was recorded for this clone. The chain joins TRBV27 to TRBJ1-5, with 11 positions matching TRBD1. This CDR3 has 16 amino acids. From germline, CDR1 is MNHEY and CDR2 SMNVEV (reference sequence). With 5 bases clipped from V and 3 bases from J, the junction kept 6 bases outside the gene matches. The CDR3 DNA reads as TGTGCCAGCAGTAGCAGGACAGGGGGCTTCAATCAGCCCCAGCATTTT. Its translation: CASSSRTGGFNQPQHF.